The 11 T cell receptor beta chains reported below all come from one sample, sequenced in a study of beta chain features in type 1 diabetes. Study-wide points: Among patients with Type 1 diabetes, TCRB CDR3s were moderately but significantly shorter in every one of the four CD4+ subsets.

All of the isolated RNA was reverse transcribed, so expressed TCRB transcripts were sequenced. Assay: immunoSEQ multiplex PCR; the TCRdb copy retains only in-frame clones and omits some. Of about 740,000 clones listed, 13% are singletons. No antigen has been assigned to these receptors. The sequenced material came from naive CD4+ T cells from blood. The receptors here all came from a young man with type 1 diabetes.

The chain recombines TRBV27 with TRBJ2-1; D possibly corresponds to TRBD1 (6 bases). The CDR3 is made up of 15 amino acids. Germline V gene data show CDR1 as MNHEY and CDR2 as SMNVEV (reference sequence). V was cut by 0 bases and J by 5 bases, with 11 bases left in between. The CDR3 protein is CASSLSPRGNNEQFF. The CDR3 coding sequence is TGTGCCAGCAGTTTATCCCCCAGGGGAAACAATGAGCAGTTCTTC.

The CDR3 bases are TGTGCCAGCAGCTTCAGGCAGAACACCGGGGAGCTGTTTTTT. Amino acids: CASSFRQNTGELFF. J is TRBJ2-2 and V is TRBV11-2; D call uncertain. The CDR3 is made up of 14 amino acids. Deletions cut 3 bases from V and 1 base from J, with 6 bases between. Germline V gene data show CDR1 as SGHAT and CDR2 as FQNNGV.

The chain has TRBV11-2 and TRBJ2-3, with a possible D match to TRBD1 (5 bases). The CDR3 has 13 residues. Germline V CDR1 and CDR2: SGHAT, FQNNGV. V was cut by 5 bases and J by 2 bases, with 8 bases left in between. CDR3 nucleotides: TGTGCCAGCAGCCCGGACATCACAGATACGCAGTATTTT. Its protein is CASSPDITDTQYF.

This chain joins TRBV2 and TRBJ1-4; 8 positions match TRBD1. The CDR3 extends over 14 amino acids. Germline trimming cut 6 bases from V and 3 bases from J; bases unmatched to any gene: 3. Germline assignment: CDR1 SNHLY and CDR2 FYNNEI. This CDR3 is CASRDRVANEKLFF. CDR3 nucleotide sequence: TGTGCCAGCAGGGACAGGGTCGCTAATGAAAAACTGTTTTTT.

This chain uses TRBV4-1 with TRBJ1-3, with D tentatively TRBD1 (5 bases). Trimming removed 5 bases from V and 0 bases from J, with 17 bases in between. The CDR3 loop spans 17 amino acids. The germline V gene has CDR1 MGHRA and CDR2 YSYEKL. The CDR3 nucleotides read TGCGCCAGCAGCACAAGTCAATTGGGGGGCTCTGGAAACACCATATATTTT. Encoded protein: CASSTSQLGGSGNTIYF.

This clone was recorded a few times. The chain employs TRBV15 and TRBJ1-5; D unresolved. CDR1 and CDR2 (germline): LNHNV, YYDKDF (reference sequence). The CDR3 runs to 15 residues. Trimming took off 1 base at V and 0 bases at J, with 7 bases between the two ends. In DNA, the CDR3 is TGTGCCACCAGCAGAGGGATCGGTAGCAATCAGCCCCAGCATTTT. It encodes CATSRGIGSNQPQHF.

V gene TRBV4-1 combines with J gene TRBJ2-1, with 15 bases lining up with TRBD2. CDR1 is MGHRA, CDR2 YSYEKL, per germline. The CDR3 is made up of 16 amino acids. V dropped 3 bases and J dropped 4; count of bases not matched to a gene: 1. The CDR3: CASSQGLAGGYNEQFF. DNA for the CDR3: TGCGCCAGCAGCCAGGGACTAGCGGGGGGTTACAATGAGCAGTTCTTC.

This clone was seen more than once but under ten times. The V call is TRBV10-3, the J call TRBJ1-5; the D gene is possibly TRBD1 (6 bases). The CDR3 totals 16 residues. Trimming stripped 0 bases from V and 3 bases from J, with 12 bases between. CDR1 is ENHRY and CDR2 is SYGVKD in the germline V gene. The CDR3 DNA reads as TGTGCCATCAGTGAGTCAGGGGGGATAATCAATCAGCCCCAGCATTTT. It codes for CAISESGGIINQPQHF.

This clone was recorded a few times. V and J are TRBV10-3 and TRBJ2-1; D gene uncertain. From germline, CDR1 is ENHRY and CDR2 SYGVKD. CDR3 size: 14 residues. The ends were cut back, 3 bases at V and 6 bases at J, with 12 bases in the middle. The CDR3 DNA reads TGTGCCATCAGTGACCCCGACTTGATCAATGAGCAGTTCTTC. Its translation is CAISDPDLINEQFF.

In DNA, the CDR3 is TGTGCCTGGAGGTTACAGGGGACCCACGGGGCATCGCCCCTCCACTTT. It specifies CAWRLQGTHGASPLHF. The J gene is TRBJ1-6, the V gene TRBV30, with 7 bases fitting TRBD1. The germline CDR1 and CDR2 sequences are GTSNPN and SVGIG (reference sequence). The CDR3 runs 16 residues. The trim removed 3 bases at V and 13 bases at J, leaving 18 bases unmatched.

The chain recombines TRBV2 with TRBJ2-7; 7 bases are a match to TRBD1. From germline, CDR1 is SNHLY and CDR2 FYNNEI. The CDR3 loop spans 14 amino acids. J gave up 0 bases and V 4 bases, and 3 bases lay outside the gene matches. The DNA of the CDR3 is TGTGCCAGCAGTGCGACAGGGTTCTCCTACGAGCAGTACTTC. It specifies CASSATGFSYEQYF.